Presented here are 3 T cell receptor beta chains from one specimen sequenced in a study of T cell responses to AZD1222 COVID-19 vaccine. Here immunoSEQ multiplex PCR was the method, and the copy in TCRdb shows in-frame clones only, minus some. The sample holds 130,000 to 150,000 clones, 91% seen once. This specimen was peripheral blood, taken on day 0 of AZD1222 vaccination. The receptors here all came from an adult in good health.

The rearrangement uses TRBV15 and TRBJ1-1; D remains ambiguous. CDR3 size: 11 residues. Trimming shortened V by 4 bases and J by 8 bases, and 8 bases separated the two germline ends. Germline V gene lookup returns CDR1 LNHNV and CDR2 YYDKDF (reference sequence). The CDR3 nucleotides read TGTGCCACCAGCACCACTTTCGAAGCTTTCTTT. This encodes CATSTTFEAFF.

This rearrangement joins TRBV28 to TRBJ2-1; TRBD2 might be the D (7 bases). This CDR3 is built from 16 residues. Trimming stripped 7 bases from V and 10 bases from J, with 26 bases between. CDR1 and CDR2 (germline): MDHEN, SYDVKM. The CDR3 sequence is CASTAGGADQPGEQFF. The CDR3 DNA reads TGTGCCAGCACCGCTGGGGGGGCGGACCAACCCGGCGAGCAGTTCTTC.

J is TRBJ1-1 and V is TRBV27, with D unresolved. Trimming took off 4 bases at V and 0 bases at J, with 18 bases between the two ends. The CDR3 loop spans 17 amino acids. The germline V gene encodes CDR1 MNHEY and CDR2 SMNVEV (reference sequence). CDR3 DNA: TGTGCCAGCAGTTCCGCCGCCAGAGGAAATATGAACACTGAAGCTTTCTTT. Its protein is CASSSAARGNMNTEAFF.